The sequence of this TCR beta chain was determined in a study of T cell responses to AZD1222 COVID-19 vaccine. From germline, CDR1 is SGHRS and CDR2 YFSETQ. Trimming removed 2 bases at V and 0 bases at J, with 9 bases between. The CDR3 spans 15 residues. Produced via immunoSEQ multiplex PCR; TCRdb's table is partial and in-frame only. The data hold 200,000 or so clones, with 80% to 95% observed a single time. The chain employs TRBV5-1 and TRBJ1-3, with D possibly TRBD1 on 5 matching bases. The sample in question was peripheral blood, obtained 28 days after the second AZD1222 dose. The receptor was derived from an adult who received the AZD1222 COVID-19 vaccine. The CDR3 DNA sequence: TGCGCCAGCAGCTTCGACAGCCGCTCTGGAAACACCATATATTTT. It encodes CASSFDSRSGNTIYF.